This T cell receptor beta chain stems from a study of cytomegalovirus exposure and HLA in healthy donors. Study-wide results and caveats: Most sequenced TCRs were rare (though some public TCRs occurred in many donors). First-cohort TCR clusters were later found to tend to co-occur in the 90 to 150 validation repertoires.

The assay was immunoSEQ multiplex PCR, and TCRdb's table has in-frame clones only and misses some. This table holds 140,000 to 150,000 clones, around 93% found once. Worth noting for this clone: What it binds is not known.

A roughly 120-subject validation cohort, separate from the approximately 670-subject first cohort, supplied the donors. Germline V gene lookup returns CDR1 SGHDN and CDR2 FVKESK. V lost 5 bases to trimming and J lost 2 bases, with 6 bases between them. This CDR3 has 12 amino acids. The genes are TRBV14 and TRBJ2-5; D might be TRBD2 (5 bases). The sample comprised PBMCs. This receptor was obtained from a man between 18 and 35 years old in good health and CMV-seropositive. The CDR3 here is CASSWTQETQYF. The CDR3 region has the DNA TGTGCCAGCAGCTGGACTCAAGAGACCCAGTACTTC.